A selection of T cell receptor beta chains follows, all from one sample in a study of blood T cell repertoires in COVID-19. The repertoire was sequenced with immunoSEQ multiplex PCR; TCRdb's copy has only in-frame clones and lacks some. The table records about 68,000 clones, around 84% of them present only once. Sequencing was done on a sample of peripheral blood. The receptor source for this set is a man in his fifties with acute or convalescent COVID-19. The CDR3 runs from the conserved cysteine through the conserved F or W. The order of the fields is clone size, J gene, V gene, D gene, CDR3 protein, CDR3 DNA. A D gene is named only where the DNA matches it firmly. Size is stated for part of the rows, as once, few or many counts, or as a class when the clone is expanded.

clone size: -
J gene: TRBJ2-3
V gene: TRBV5-4
D gene: -
CDR3 protein: CASSDGGAADTQYF
CDR3 DNA: TGTGCCAGCAGCGACGGAGGGGCGGCAGATACGCAGTATTTT

clone size: -
J gene: TRBJ2-2
V gene: TRBV6-1
D gene: -
CDR3 protein: CASSEEALAGRTGELFF
CDR3 DNA: TGTGCCAGCAGTGAAGAGGCACTAGCAGGTCGGACCGGGGAGCTGTTTTTT

clone size: -
J gene: TRBJ1-5
V gene: TRBV6-5
D gene: TRBD1
CDR3 protein: CASSRTGDSNQPQHF
CDR3 DNA: TGTGCCAGCAGTCGGACAGGGGATAGCAATCAGCCCCAGCATTTT

clone size: -
J gene: TRBJ1-2
V gene: TRBV30
D gene: -
CDR3 protein: CAWSMGLSIYGYTF
CDR3 DNA: TGTGCCTGGAGTATGGGCCTCTCTATCTATGGCTACACCTTC

clone size: once
J gene: TRBJ2-1
V gene: TRBV27
D gene: -
CDR3 protein: CASPLRGNEQFF
CDR3 DNA: TGTGCCAGCCCCCTAAGGGGCAATGAGCAGTTCTTC

clone size: -
J gene: TRBJ2-3
V gene: TRBV7-9
D gene: TRBD2
CDR3 protein: CASSLQLAGVSDTQYF
CDR3 DNA: TGTGCCAGCAGCCTCCAACTAGCGGGAGTCTCAGATACGCAGTATTTT

clone size: -
J gene: TRBJ2-3
V gene: TRBV5-6
D gene: TRBD1
CDR3 protein: CASSAGTGGTDTQYF
CDR3 DNA: TGTGCCAGCAGCGCGGGGACAGGCGGTACAGATACGCAGTATTTT

clone size: -
J gene: TRBJ1-4
V gene: TRBV2
D gene: TRBD1
CDR3 protein: CASKDREVEKLFF
CDR3 DNA: TGTGCCAGCAAGGACAGGGAGGTCGAAAAACTGTTTTTT

clone size: -
J gene: TRBJ1-1
V gene: TRBV20-1
D gene: -
CDR3 protein: CSAATQGPAFF
CDR3 DNA: TGCAGTGCTGCGACACAGGGACCAGCTTTCTTT

clone size: -
J gene: TRBJ2-7
V gene: TRBV6-5
D gene: TRBD2
CDR3 protein: CASSTLAGGLYEQYF
CDR3 DNA: TGTGCCAGCTCCACCCTAGCGGGAGGTCTCTACGAGCAGTACTTC

clone size: -
J gene: TRBJ2-7
V gene: TRBV29-1
D gene: TRBD2
CDR3 protein: CSAGGLAGRDSYEQYF
CDR3 DNA: TGCAGCGCTGGGGGACTAGCGGGGAGGGACTCCTACGAGCAGTACTTC

clone size: once
J gene: TRBJ1-6
V gene: TRBV7-3
D gene: -
CDR3 protein: CASSLEGYNSPLHF
CDR3 DNA: TGTGCCAGCAGCTTAGAGGGATATAATTCACCCCTCCACTTT

clone size: -
J gene: TRBJ1-1
V gene: TRBV7-6
D gene: -
CDR3 protein: CASSLGGRTEAFF
CDR3 DNA: TGTGCCAGCAGCTTAGGCGGTCGGACTGAAGCTTTCTTT

clone size: -
J gene: TRBJ1-2
V gene: TRBV25-1
D gene: TRBD1
CDR3 protein: CASSEEGARKYYGYTF
CDR3 DNA: TGTGCCAGCAGTGAAGAGGGGGCGCGGAAGTACTATGGCTACACCTTC

clone size: -
J gene: TRBJ2-5
V gene: TRBV5-1
D gene: TRBD1
CDR3 protein: CASSLGDREQETQYF
CDR3 DNA: TGCGCCAGCAGCTTGGGGGACAGGGAACAAGAGACCCAGTACTTC

clone size: -
J gene: TRBJ1-5
V gene: TRBV7-9
D gene: -
CDR3 protein: CASSRDRFSNQPQHF
CDR3 DNA: TGTGCCAGCAGCCGAGACAGATTTAGCAATCAGCCCCAGCATTTT

clone size: -
J gene: TRBJ1-1
V gene: TRBV9
D gene: -
CDR3 protein: CASSVGVRVDTEAFF
CDR3 DNA: TGTGCCAGCAGCGTAGGGGTCAGGGTGGACACTGAAGCTTTCTTT

clone size: -
J gene: TRBJ1-2
V gene: TRBV7-8
D gene: -
CDR3 protein: CASSSRTPLGYTF
CDR3 DNA: TGTGCCAGCAGCTCCAGGACACCCCTAGGCTACACCTTC

clone size: -
J gene: TRBJ2-6
V gene: TRBV19
D gene: -
CDR3 protein: CASSVAFQGSGANVLTF
CDR3 DNA: TGTGCCAGTAGTGTGGCGTTCCAGGGTTCTGGGGCCAACGTCCTGACTTTC

clone size: -
J gene: TRBJ1-1
V gene: TRBV19
D gene: TRBD1
CDR3 protein: CASSTGQGTEAFF
CDR3 DNA: TGTGCCAGTAGTACGGGACAGGGAACGGAAGCTTTCTTT

clone size: -
J gene: TRBJ2-2
V gene: TRBV7-6
D gene: -
CDR3 protein: CASSLYVIGAGELFF
CDR3 DNA: TGTGCCAGCAGCTTGTACGTTATAGGGGCCGGGGAGCTGTTTTTT

clone size: few
J gene: TRBJ2-2
V gene: TRBV7-9
D gene: TRBD2
CDR3 protein: CASSPGTSGWKTNTGELFF
CDR3 DNA: TGTGCCAGCAGCCCAGGGACTAGCGGCTGGAAAACGAACACCGGGGAGCTGTTTTTT

clone size: -
J gene: TRBJ2-2
V gene: TRBV10-3
D gene: TRBD1
CDR3 protein: CASGQGGGELFF
CDR3 DNA: TGTGCCTCAGGACAGGGCGGCGGGGAGCTGTTTTTT

clone size: -
J gene: TRBJ2-5
V gene: TRBV5-1
D gene: -
CDR3 protein: CASSLAAAETQYF
CDR3 DNA: TGCGCCAGCAGCTTGGCAGCGGCAGAGACCCAGTACTTC

clone size: -
J gene: TRBJ2-2
V gene: TRBV11-3
D gene: -
CDR3 protein: CASSPPSLATDTGELFF
CDR3 DNA: TGTGCCAGCAGCCCACCCAGTTTAGCGACGGACACCGGGGAGCTGTTTTTT

clone size: once
J gene: TRBJ1-2
V gene: TRBV27
D gene: TRBD1
CDR3 protein: CASSPGQGVGYTF
CDR3 DNA: TGTGCCAGCAGTCCGGGACAGGGTGTAGGCTACACCTTC

clone size: -
J gene: TRBJ1-1
V gene: TRBV2
D gene: -
CDR3 protein: CASSENGVLNTEAFF
CDR3 DNA: TGTGCCAGCAGTGAAAACGGGGTCTTGAACACTGAAGCTTTCTTT

clone size: -
J gene: TRBJ1-1
V gene: TRBV5-1
D gene: -
CDR3 protein: CASSLYASLNTEAFF
CDR3 DNA: TGCGCCAGCAGCTTGTATGCCAGTCTGAACACTGAAGCTTTCTTT

clone size: -
J gene: TRBJ2-7
V gene: TRBV10-3
D gene: TRBD1
CDR3 protein: CAISESTGAYEQYF
CDR3 DNA: TGTGCCATCAGTGAGTCGACAGGGGCCTACGAGCAGTACTTC

clone size: -
J gene: TRBJ1-4
V gene: TRBV11-3
D gene: TRBD1
CDR3 protein: CASSSTGTGYEKLFF
CDR3 DNA: TGTGCCAGCAGCTCGACCGGGACAGGGTATGAAAAACTGTTTTTT

clone size: -
J gene: TRBJ2-3
V gene: TRBV10-2
D gene: TRBD2
CDR3 protein: CASSESGVAGDFADTQYF
CDR3 DNA: TGCGCCAGCAGTGAGTCTGGGGTAGCGGGAGATTTTGCAGATACGCAGTATTTT

clone size: -
J gene: TRBJ1-3
V gene: TRBV30
D gene: TRBD1
CDR3 protein: CAWTPTQGGGNTIYF
CDR3 DNA: TGTGCCTGGACCCCAACCCAGGGGGGTGGAAACACCATATATTTT

clone size: -
J gene: TRBJ2-1
V gene: TRBV15
D gene: -
CDR3 protein: CATKEWGEIGQFF
CDR3 DNA: TGTGCCACCAAGGAATGGGGCGAAATCGGGCAGTTCTTC

clone size: -
J gene: TRBJ2-2
V gene: TRBV5-4
D gene: -
CDR3 protein: CASSSQENTGELFF
CDR3 DNA: TGTGCCAGCAGCTCCCAGGAGAACACCGGGGAGCTGTTTTTT

clone size: -
J gene: TRBJ1-2
V gene: TRBV14
D gene: TRBD1
CDR3 protein: CASSVMTGNYGYTF
CDR3 DNA: TGTGCCAGCAGCGTTATGACAGGGAACTATGGCTACACCTTC

clone size: -
J gene: TRBJ2-5
V gene: TRBV5-4
D gene: -
CDR3 protein: CASSLGQQETQYF
CDR3 DNA: TGTGCCAGCAGCTTGGGCCAGCAAGAGACCCAGTACTTC

clone size: -
J gene: TRBJ2-1
V gene: TRBV29-1
D gene: -
CDR3 protein: CSVVPWAGNYDEQFF
CDR3 DNA: TGCAGCGTTGTTCCCTGGGCAGGGAATTATGATGAGCAGTTCTTC

clone size: -
J gene: TRBJ2-7
V gene: TRBV6-6
D gene: TRBD1
CDR3 protein: CASSQQGERYEQYF
CDR3 DNA: TGTGCCAGCAGTCAACAGGGGGAAAGGTACGAGCAGTACTTC

clone size: -
J gene: TRBJ1-1
V gene: TRBV10-1
D gene: -
CDR3 protein: CASSEFFAGRAFF
CDR3 DNA: TGCGCCAGCAGTGAGTTTTTCGCCGGGAGGGCTTTCTTT

clone size: -
J gene: TRBJ1-1
V gene: TRBV5-4
D gene: TRBD1
CDR3 protein: CASSAGTVTEAFF
CDR3 DNA: TGTGCCAGCAGCGCAGGGACAGTCACTGAAGCTTTCTTT

clone size: -
J gene: TRBJ2-5
V gene: TRBV24-1
D gene: -
CDR3 protein: CATSREETQYF
CDR3 DNA: TGTGCCACCAGCAGGGAAGAGACCCAGTACTTC

clone size: -
J gene: TRBJ2-7
V gene: TRBV6-1
D gene: TRBD1
CDR3 protein: CASSEIGTGVSYEQYF
CDR3 DNA: TGTGCCAGCAGTGAAATCGGGACAGGGGTTTCCTACGAGCAGTACTTC

clone size: -
J gene: TRBJ1-4
V gene: TRBV27
D gene: TRBD1
CDR3 protein: CASSTRDREKLFF
CDR3 DNA: TGTGCCAGCAGTACCCGGGACAGGGAAAAACTGTTTTTT

clone size: once
J gene: TRBJ2-2
V gene: TRBV27
D gene: -
CDR3 protein: CASSLSEGWRLNTGELFF
CDR3 DNA: TGTGCCAGCAGTTTATCTGAAGGCTGGAGGCTTAACACCGGGGAGCTGTTTTTT

clone size: -
J gene: TRBJ1-5
V gene: TRBV24-1
D gene: TRBD1
CDR3 protein: CATSPSGGAQPQHF
CDR3 DNA: TGTGCCACCAGTCCGTCAGGGGGTGCTCAGCCCCAGCATTTT

clone size: -
J gene: TRBJ1-5
V gene: TRBV29-1
D gene: -
CDR3 protein: CSVERVGPSNQPQHF
CDR3 DNA: TGCAGCGTTGAGAGGGTTGGGCCAAGCAATCAGCCCCAGCATTTT

clone size: -
J gene: TRBJ1-1
V gene: TRBV9
D gene: -
CDR3 protein: CASSEQMYDTEAFF
CDR3 DNA: TGTGCCAGCAGCGAACAGATGTATGACACTGAAGCTTTCTTT

clone size: -
J gene: TRBJ1-1
V gene: TRBV5-1
D gene: TRBD1
CDR3 protein: CASSLDGQGWAEAFF
CDR3 DNA: TGCGCCAGCAGCTTGGACGGACAGGGTTGGGCTGAAGCTTTCTTT

clone size: -
J gene: TRBJ2-7
V gene: TRBV4-2
D gene: -
CDR3 protein: CASSQDNTGYEQYF
CDR3 DNA: TGTGCCAGCAGCCAAGATAACACGGGCTACGAGCAGTACTTC

clone size: -
J gene: TRBJ2-5
V gene: TRBV4-1
D gene: TRBD2
CDR3 protein: CASSGGLAGRRQETQYF
CDR3 DNA: TGCGCCAGCAGCGGGGGACTAGCGGGTAGACGTCAAGAGACCCAGTACTTC

clone size: -
J gene: TRBJ1-4
V gene: TRBV5-4
D gene: -
CDR3 protein: CASSDPQGGREKLFF
CDR3 DNA: TGTGCCAGCAGCGACCCACAGGGAGGGCGTGAAAAACTGTTTTTT

clone size: few
J gene: TRBJ2-7
V gene: TRBV29-1
D gene: TRBD2
CDR3 protein: CSAGTNPYEQYF
CDR3 DNA: TGCAGCGCTGGGACTAACCCCTACGAGCAGTACTTC